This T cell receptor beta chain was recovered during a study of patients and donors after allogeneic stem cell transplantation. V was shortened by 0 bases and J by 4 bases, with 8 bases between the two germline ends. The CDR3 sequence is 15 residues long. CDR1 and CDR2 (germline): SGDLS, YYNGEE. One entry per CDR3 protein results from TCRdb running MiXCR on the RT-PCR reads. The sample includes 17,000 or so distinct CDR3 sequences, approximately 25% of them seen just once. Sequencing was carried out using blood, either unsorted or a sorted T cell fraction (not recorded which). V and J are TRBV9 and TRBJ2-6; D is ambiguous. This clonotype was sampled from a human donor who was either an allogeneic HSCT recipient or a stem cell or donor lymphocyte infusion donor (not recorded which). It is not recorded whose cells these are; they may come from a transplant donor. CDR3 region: CASSVVGRGANVLTF. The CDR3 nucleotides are TGTGCCAGCAGCGTAGTCGGCAGAGGGGCCAACGTCCTGACTTTC.